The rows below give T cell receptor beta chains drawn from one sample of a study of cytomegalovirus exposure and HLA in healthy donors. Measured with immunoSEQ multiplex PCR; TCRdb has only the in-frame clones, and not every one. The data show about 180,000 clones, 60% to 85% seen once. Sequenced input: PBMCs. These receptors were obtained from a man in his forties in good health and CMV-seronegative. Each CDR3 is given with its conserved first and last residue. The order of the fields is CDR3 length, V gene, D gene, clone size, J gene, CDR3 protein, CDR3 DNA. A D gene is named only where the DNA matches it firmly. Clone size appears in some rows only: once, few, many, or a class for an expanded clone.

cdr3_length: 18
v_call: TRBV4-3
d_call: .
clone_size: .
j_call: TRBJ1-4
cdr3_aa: CASSPEVLVGGANEKLFF
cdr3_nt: TGCGCCAGCAGCCCCGAAGTTCTAGTAGGGGGGGCCAATGAAAAACTGTTTTTT

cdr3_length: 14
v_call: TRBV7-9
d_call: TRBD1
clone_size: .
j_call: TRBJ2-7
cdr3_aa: CASIPGGLSYEQYF
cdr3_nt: TGTGCCAGCATCCCAGGGGGTCTCTCCTACGAGCAGTACTTC

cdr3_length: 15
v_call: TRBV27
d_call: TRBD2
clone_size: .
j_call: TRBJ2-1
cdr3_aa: CASSLTASGSGEQFF
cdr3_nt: TGTGCCAGCAGTTTAACCGCTAGCGGTTCAGGTGAGCAGTTCTTC

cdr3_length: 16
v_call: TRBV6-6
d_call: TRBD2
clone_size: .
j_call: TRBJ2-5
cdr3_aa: CASSYPSGRDQETQYF
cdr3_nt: TGTGCCAGCAGTTACCCCAGCGGGAGGGACCAAGAGACCCAGTACTTC

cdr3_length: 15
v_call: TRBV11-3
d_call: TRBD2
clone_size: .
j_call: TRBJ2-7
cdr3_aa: CASSFRLAGADEQYF
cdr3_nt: TGTGCCAGCAGCTTCAGGCTAGCGGGAGCGGACGAGCAGTACTTC

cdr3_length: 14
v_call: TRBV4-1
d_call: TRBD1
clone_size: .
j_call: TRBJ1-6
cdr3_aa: CASSQDRGNSPLHF
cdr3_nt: TGCGCCAGCAGCCAAGACAGGGGGAATTCACCCCTCCACTTT

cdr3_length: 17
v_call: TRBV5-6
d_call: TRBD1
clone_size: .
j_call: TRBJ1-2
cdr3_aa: CASSLVGQGIANYGYTF
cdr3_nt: TGTGCCAGCAGCTTGGTGGGACAGGGGATAGCTAACTATGGCTACACCTTC

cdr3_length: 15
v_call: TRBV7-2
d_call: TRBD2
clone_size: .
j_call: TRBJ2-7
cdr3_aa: CASSSPAGGTYEQYF
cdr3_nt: TGTGCCAGCAGCTCCCCAGCGGGAGGGACCTACGAGCAGTACTTC

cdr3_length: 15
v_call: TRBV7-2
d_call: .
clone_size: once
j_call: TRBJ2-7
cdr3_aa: CASSFYRGASYEQYF
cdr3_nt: TGTGCCAGCAGCTTCTATAGAGGAGCCTCCTACGAGCAGTACTTC

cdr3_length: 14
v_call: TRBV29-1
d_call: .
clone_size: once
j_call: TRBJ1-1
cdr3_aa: CSAPGIGMNTEAFF
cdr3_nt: TGCAGCGCCCCCGGGATAGGTATGAACACTGAAGCTTTCTTT

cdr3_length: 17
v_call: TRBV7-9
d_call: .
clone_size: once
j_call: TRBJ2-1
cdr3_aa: CASSPPFRVSRNNEQFF
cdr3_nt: TGTGCCAGCAGCCCACCGTTCAGGGTTTCCCGCAACAATGAGCAGTTCTTC

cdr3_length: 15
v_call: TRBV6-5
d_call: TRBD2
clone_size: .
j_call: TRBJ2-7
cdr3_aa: CASSSRTSGGDEQYF
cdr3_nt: TGTGCCAGCAGTTCTAGGACTAGCGGGGGGGACGAGCAGTACTTC

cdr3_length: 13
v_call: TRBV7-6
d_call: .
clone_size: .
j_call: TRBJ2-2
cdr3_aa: CASSSTGLGELFF
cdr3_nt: TGTGCCAGCAGTAGTACAGGGCTCGGGGAGCTGTTTTTT

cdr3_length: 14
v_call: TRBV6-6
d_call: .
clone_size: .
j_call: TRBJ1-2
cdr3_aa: CASSSLRVEHGYTF
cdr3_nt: TGTGCCAGCAGTTCTCTCAGGGTGGAGCATGGCTACACCTTC

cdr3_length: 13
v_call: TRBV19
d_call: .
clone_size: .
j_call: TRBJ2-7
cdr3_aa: CASSSNLFYEQYF
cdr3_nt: TGTGCCAGTAGTAGTAATCTATTCTACGAGCAGTACTTC

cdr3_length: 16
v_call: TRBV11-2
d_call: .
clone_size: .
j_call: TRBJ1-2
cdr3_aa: CASSSHGGGRGYGYTF
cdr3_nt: TGTGCCAGCAGCTCGCACGGGGGGGGCAGGGGCTATGGCTACACCTTC

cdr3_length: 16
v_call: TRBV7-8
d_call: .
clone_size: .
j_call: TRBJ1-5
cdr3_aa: CASSLDISGGARAQHF
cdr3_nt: TGTGCCAGCAGCTTAGATATTAGCGGGGGCGCTCGGGCCCAGCATTTT

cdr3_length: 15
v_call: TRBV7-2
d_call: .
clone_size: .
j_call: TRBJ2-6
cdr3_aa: CASSLARTGANVLTF
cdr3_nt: TGTGCCAGCAGCTTAGCGAGGACTGGGGCCAACGTCCTGACTTTC

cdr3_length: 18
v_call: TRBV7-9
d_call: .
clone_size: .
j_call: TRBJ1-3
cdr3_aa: CASSGLPNSLHSGNTIYF
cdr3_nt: TGTGCCAGCAGCGGTCTCCCTAACAGCCTACACTCTGGAAACACCATATATTTT

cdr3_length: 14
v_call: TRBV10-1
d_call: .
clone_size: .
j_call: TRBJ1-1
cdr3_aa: CASSGGRGGTEAFF
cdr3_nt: TGCGCCAGCAGTGGCGGCAGGGGAGGGACTGAAGCTTTCTTT

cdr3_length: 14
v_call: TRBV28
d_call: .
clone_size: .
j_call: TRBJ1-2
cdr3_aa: CASSPGPGNYGYTF
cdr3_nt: TGTGCCAGCAGTCCAGGGCCGGGCAACTATGGCTACACCTTC

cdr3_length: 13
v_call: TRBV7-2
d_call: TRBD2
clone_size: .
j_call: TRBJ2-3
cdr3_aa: CASSPILAGGQYF
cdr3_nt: TGTGCCAGCAGCCCTATTCTAGCGGGGGGGCAGTATTTT

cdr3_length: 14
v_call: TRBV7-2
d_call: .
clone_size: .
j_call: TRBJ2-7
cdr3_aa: CASSLGLAAHEQYF
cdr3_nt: TGTGCCAGCAGCTTGGGGCTCGCAGCGCACGAGCAGTACTTC

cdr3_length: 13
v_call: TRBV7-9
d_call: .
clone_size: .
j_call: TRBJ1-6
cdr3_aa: CATRLGGDSPLHF
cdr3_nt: TGTGCCACCCGGCTAGGTGGTGATTCACCCCTCCACTTT

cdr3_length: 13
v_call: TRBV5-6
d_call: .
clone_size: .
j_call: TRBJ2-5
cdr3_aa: CASSPGPLASRYF
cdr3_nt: TGTGCCAGCAGCCCAGGACCCCTGGCTAGCCGGTACTTC

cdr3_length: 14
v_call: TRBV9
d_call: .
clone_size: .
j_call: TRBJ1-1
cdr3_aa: CASSPYAVNTEAFF
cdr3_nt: TGTGCCAGCAGCCCGTACGCAGTGAACACTGAAGCTTTCTTT

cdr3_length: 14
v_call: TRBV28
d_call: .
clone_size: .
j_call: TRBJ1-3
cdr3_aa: CASSPGGGGNTIYF
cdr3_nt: TGTGCCAGCAGTCCCGGGGGGGGTGGAAACACCATATATTTT

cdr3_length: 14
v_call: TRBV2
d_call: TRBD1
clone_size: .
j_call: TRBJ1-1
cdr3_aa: CASSGQGGDTEAFF
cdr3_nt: TGTGCCAGCAGTGGACAGGGAGGAGACACTGAAGCTTTCTTT

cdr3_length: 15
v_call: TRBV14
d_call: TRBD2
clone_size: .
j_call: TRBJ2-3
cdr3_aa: CASSQGLAVTDTQYF
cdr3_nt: TGTGCCAGCAGCCAAGGACTAGCGGTCACAGATACGCAGTATTTT

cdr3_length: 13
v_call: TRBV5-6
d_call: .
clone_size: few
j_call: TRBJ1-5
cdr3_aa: CASSLGQYQPQHF
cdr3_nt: TGTGCCAGCAGCTTGGGACAATATCAGCCCCAGCATTTT

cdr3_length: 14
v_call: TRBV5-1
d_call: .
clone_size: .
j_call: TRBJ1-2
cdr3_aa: CASSLGGSNYGYTF
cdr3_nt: TGCGCCAGCAGCTTGGGCGGTTCAAACTATGGCTACACCTTC

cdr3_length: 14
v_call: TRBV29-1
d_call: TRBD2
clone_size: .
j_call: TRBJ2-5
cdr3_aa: CSVGLAGRRETQYF
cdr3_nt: TGCAGCGTAGGACTAGCGGGACGTCGAGAGACCCAGTACTTC

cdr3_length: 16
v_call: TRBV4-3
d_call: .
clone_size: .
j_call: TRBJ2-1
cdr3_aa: CASSQDLLSSYNEQFF
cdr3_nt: TGCGCCAGCAGCCAAGACCTATTGAGCTCCTACAATGAGCAGTTCTTC

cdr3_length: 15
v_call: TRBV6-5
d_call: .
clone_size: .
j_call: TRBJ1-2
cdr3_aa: CASASGPRASYGYTF
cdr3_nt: TGTGCCAGCGCATCCGGGCCCAGGGCGTCTTATGGCTACACCTTC

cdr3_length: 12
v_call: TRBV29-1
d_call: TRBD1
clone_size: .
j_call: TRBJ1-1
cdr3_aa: CSVGTGNPEAFF
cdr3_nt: TGCAGCGTAGGGACAGGGAACCCTGAAGCTTTCTTT

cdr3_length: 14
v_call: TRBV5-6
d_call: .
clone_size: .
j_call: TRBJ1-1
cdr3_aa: CASSLRETNTEAFF
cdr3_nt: TGTGCCAGCAGCTTGCGGGAGACGAACACTGAAGCTTTCTTT

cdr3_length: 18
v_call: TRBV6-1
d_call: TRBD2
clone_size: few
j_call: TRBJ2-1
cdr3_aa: CASSDPLAGVSGENEQFF
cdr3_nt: TGTGCCAGCAGTGATCCTCTAGCGGGAGTATCGGGGGAAAATGAGCAGTTCTTC

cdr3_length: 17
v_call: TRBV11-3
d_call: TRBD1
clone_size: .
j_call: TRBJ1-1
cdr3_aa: CASSLVRGLLGYTEAFF
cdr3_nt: TGTGCCAGCAGCTTAGTCAGGGGGCTCCTCGGATACACTGAAGCTTTCTTT

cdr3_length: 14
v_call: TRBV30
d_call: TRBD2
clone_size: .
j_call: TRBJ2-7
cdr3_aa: CAWSGTSGSYEQYF
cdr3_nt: TGTGCCTGGAGTGGGACTAGCGGGTCCTACGAGCAGTACTTC

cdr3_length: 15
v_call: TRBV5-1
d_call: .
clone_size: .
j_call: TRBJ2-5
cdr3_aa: CASSLGGIEGKTQYF
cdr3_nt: TGCGCCAGCAGCCTAGGCGGGATAGAGGGGAAGACCCAGTACTTC

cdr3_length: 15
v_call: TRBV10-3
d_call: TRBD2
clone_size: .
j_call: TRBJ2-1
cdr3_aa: CAISGGGLVNNEQFF
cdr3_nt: TGTGCCATCAGTGGTGGGGGACTAGTTAACAATGAGCAGTTCTTC

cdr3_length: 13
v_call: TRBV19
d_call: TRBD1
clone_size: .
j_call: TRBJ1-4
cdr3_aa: CASSLDRAEKLFF
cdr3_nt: TGTGCCAGTAGTCTGGACAGGGCTGAAAAACTGTTTTTT

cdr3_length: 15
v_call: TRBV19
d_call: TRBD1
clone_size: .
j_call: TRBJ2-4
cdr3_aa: CASTPDRGTKNIQYF
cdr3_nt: TGTGCCAGCACTCCCGACAGGGGAACCAAAAACATTCAGTACTTC

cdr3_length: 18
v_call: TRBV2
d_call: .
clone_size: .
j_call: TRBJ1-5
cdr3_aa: CASSARQGWSGRNQPQHF
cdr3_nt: TGTGCCAGCAGCGCCCGGCAGGGCTGGAGTGGGCGCAATCAGCCCCAGCATTTT

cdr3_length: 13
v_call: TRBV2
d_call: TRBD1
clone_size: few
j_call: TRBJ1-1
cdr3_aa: CASSVGTGIEAFF
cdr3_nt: TGTGCCAGCAGTGTGGGGACAGGGATTGAAGCTTTCTTT

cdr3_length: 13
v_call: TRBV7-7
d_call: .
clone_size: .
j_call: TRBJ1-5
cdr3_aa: CASSLTQEQPQHF
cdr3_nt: TGTGCCAGCAGCTTAACTCAGGAACAGCCCCAGCATTTT

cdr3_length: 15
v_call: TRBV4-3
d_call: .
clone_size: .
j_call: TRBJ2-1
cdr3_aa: CASSQEGGPYNEQFF
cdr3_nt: TGCGCCAGCAGCCAAGAGGGGGGTCCCTACAATGAGCAGTTCTTC

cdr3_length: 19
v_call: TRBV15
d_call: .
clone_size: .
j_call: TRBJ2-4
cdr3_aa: CATSRDQDGVLLAKNIQYF
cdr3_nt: TGTGCCACCAGCAGAGATCAAGACGGAGTGTTACTAGCCAAAAACATTCAGTACTTC

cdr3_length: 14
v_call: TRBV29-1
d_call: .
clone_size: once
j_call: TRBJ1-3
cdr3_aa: CSVGGSARGNTIYF
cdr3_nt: TGCAGCGTAGGTGGATCGGCTAGAGGAAACACCATATATTTT

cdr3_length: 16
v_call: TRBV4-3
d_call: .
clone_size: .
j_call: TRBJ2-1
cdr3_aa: CASSQDWGGGQGEQFF
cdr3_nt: TGCGCCAGCAGCCAAGATTGGGGTGGGGGCCAAGGTGAGCAGTTCTTC

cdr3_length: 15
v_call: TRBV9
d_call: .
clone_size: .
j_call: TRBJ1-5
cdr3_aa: CASSVAGIGNQPQHF
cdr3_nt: TGTGCCAGCAGCGTAGCGGGGATTGGCAATCAGCCCCAGCATTTT

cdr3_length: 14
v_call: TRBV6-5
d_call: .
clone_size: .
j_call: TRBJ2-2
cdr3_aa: CASSYRQYTGELFF
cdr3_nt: TGTGCCAGCAGTTACCGACAGTACACCGGGGAGCTGTTTTTT

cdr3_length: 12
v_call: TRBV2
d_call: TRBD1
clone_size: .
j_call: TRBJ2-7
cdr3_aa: CASTKDRDEQYF
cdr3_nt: TGTGCCAGCACTAAAGACAGGGACGAGCAGTACTTC

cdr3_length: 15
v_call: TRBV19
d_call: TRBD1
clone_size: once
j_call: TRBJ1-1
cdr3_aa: CASSSRQGSGTEAFF
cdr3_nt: TGTGCCAGTAGTAGCAGACAGGGCTCGGGGACTGAAGCTTTCTTT